Shown below are 17 T cell receptor beta chains from a single sample sequenced in a study of blood T cell repertoires in COVID-19 (dated by TCRdb to about 2020). To prepare the library, the immunoSEQ multiplex PCR assay was applied. TCRdb carries this immuneACCESS record with in-frame sequences only. Its versions omit some clonotypes, under half of them owing to an unresolved V gene in the studies checked, with the rest unexplained. A total of 200,000 to 250,000 clones appear in this sample, 70% to 90% of them only once. The ten largest clones add up to about a tenth of the sample. Sequencing input: PBMCs or T cells enriched from blood (not recorded which). Receptors originate from a man aged 30 to 39 who had recovered from COVID-19.

The chain links TRBV6-5 to TRBJ2-2, with 8 positions matching TRBD2. Trimming took 9 bases from V and 7 from J; bases not matched to a gene: 1. This CDR3 is built from 11 residues. The V gene's germline CDR1 is MNHEY and CDR2 SVGAGI. The CDR3 region has the DNA TGTGCCAGTGGGACTAGCGGGGAGCTGTTTTTT. Translated, it gives CASGTSGELFF.

Here the CDR3 DNA reads TGTGCCAGCAGCGTACAGGGGACCGGGGAGCTGTTTTTT. As protein: CASSVQGTGELFF. This rearrangement joins TRBV7-3 to TRBJ2-2, with 7 positions matching TRBD1. This CDR3 spans 13 amino acids. Unmatched junction bases numbered 2, after V lost 5 bases and J lost 5 bases. The germline CDR1 and CDR2 sequences are SGHTA and FQGTGA.

Of note for this clone: Other nucleotide sequences from this sample produce the same CDR3. The genes are TRBV4-2 and TRBJ2-7; D is unresolved. The CDR3 runs 13 residues. CDR1 and CDR2 from the germline V gene are LGHNA and YNFKEQ. Trimming took 1 base from V and 2 from J, leaving 6 bases between them. The CDR3 bases are TGTGCCAGCAGCCAAGTTCCCACCTACGAGCAGTACTTC. It specifies CASSQVPTYEQYF.

The genes are TRBV5-1 and TRBJ2-3, with TRBD2 as a possible D gene (7 bases). Germline V gene sequence: CDR1 SGHRS, CDR2 YFSETQ. The CDR3 covers 15 residues. V was clipped by 1 base and J by 2 bases, with 11 bases between them. The CDR3 sequence is CASSLRGAPTDTQYF. DNA for the CDR3: TGCGCCAGCAGCTTGCGGGGGGCCCCCACAGATACGCAGTATTTT.

This chain links TRBV10-1 with TRBJ2-7; TRBD1 matches at 8 bases. V dropped 5 bases and J dropped 2; count of bases not matched to a gene: 5. The V gene's germline CDR1 is WNHNN and CDR2 SYGVQD (reference sequence). The CDR3 consists of 14 residues. The CDR3 reads CASSPGGLTYEQYF. CDR3 DNA: TGCGCCAGCAGTCCAGGGGGCCTAACCTACGAGCAGTACTTC.

The CDR3 protein is CAWSGRQGAKDYGYTF. The CDR3 DNA reads TGTGCCTGGAGTGGGAGACAGGGGGCGAAGGACTATGGCTACACCTTC. V and J are TRBV30 and TRBJ1-2; 10 nucleotides line up with TRBD1. The CDR3 is 16 residues long. V trimming: 1 base; J trimming: 3 bases; junction bases outside the gene matches: 8. The V gene's germline CDR1 is GTSNPN and CDR2 SVGIG (reference sequence).

The genes are TRBV4-2 and TRBJ1-2, with D possibly being TRBD1 (5 bases). CDR1 is LGHNA, CDR2 YNFKEQ, per germline. V lost 1 base, J lost 4 bases, and 19 bases lay in between. This CDR3 contains 17 residues. The CDR3 here is CASSQGTRPQGGYGYTF. The CDR3 region has the DNA TGTGCCAGCAGCCAAGGAACCAGACCCCAGGGAGGCTATGGCTACACCTTC.

CDR3 sequence reads: CASSGAGSPTHGYTF. In DNA, the CDR3 is TGTGCCAGCAGCGGAGCCGGGTCCCCCACCCATGGCTACACCTTC. V is TRBV7-2 and J is TRBJ1-2; D remains unclear. Trimming took 5 bases from V and 6 from J, leaving 19 bases between them. From germline, CDR1 is SGHTA and CDR2 FQGNSA. The CDR3 extends over 15 amino acids.

The chain uses TRBV27 and TRBJ1-1, with D possibly TRBD1 on 5 matching bases. V lost 2 bases to trimming and J lost 2 bases, with 9 bases between them. This CDR3 contains 14 residues. In germline, CDR1 is MNHEY, CDR2 SMNVEV (reference sequence). CDR3 bases: TGTGCCAGCAGTTTAAGGGGTTTCAACACTGAAGCTTTCTTT. Translating gives CASSLRGFNTEAFF.

The chain has TRBV7-9 and TRBJ1-2; D remains unclear. The germline gives CDR1 SEHNR, CDR2 FQNEAQ (reference sequence). The CDR3 totals 14 residues. V lost 4 bases, J lost 4 bases, and 13 bases lay in between. As DNA, the CDR3 is TGTGCCAGCAGCTCCCCCCCGCCTAGCTATGGCTACACCTTC. This translates into CASSSPPPSYGYTF.

The table lists this clone with a count of one. The genes are TRBV4-2 and TRBJ2-7, with D uncertain. This CDR3 is built from 16 residues. V dropped 4 bases and J dropped 3 bases, with 19 bases sitting between them. Germline V gene data show CDR1 as LGHNA and CDR2 as YNFKEQ. The CDR3 DNA is TGTGCCAGCAGCCGCACACCCTTACTAAGTGTCTACGAGCAGTACTTC. Translated: CASSRTPLLSVYEQYF.

The V gene is TRBV5-8, the J gene TRBJ2-1; a possible D gene is TRBD2 (6 bases). Germline V gene lookup returns CDR1 SGHTS and CDR2 YDEGEE. V gave up 8 bases and J gave up 2 bases, with 8 bases separating them. The CDR3 loop spans 12 amino acids. The DNA of the CDR3 is TGTGCCAGACGGGGGACCTACAATGAGCAGTTCTTC. Its protein is CARRGTYNEQFF.

This chain links TRBV2 with TRBJ1-5; 9 positions agree with TRBD1. V was clipped by 6 bases and J by 10 bases; unmatched bases: 4. The CDR3 totals 12 residues. CDR1 SNHLY and CDR2 FYNNEI come from the germline V gene. CDR3 sequence: CASSTDRGPQHF. CDR3 in DNA: TGTGCCAGCAGCACGGACAGGGGACCCCAGCATTTT.

The chain uses TRBV6-1 and TRBJ1-2; possibly TRBD1 for D (6 bases). The CDR3 covers 15 residues. Germline V gene lookup returns CDR1 MNHNS and CDR2 SASEGT. V lost 2 bases to trimming and J lost 3 bases, with 13 bases between them. The CDR3 DNA reads TGTGCCAGCAGTGAAACGGGCCAGGGGTACTATGGCTACACCTTC. Its protein is CASSETGQGYYGYTF.

CDR3 sequence reads: CASSPWTSGRSYEQYF. For the CDR3, the DNA is TGTGCCAGCAGCCCCTGGACTAGCGGGCGTTCCTACGAGCAGTACTTC. This chain links TRBV7-9 with TRBJ2-7; 11 bases agree with TRBD2. J was trimmed by 1 base and V by 5 bases; bases with no gene match: 7. CDR1 is SEHNR, CDR2 FQNEAQ, per germline (reference sequence). The CDR3 runs 16 residues. Full variable domain (rest looked up from reference TRBV7-9 and TRBJ2-7): DTGVSQNPRHKITKRGQNVTFRCDPISEHNRLYWYRQTLGQGPEFLTYFQNEAQLEKSRLLSDRFSAERPKGSFSTLEIQRTEQGDSAMYLCASSPWTSGRSYEQYFGPGTRLTVT.

The CDR3, as DNA: TGCGCCAGCAGTGAGAGCGGGAGAAGGTACAATGAGCAGTTCTTC. It specifies CASSESGRRYNEQFF. V usage is TRBV10-2 and J usage is TRBJ2-1; the match to TRBD2 covers 8 bases. CDR3 length: 15 residues. Germline CDR1 WSHSY, CDR2 SAAADI. The junction had 4 bases not matched to a gene; V was cut back by 2 bases and J by 4 bases.

The chain carries TRBV28 and TRBJ2-7, with 7 bases aligning to TRBD1. The germline gives CDR1 MDHEN, CDR2 SYDVKM. V was clipped by 1 base and J by 3 bases; unmatched bases: 6. The CDR3 is made up of 15 amino acids. As DNA, the CDR3 is TGTGCCAGCAGTTTATCTTCGACAGGGAGCTACGAGCAGTACTTC. This sequence encodes CASSLSSTGSYEQYF.